This paragraph reports one T cell receptor beta chain. Through 5' RACE with UMI labels, the TRB cDNA libraries were prepared. Each CDR3 protein gets one entry in TCRdb, which reprocessed the 5' RACE reads and gives no DNA. The repertoire table contains 50,000 to 55,000 distinct CDR3 sequences. The sample belongs to a study of CXCR3-negative and CXCR3-positive naive CD8 T cells. Per germline, CDR1 KGHDR and CDR2 SFDVKD. The CDR3 contains 14 residues. The rearrangement links TRBV24-1 to TRBJ2-3; absent DNA, TCRdb's TRBD1 call cannot be checked. This receptor was obtained from a human donor in good health. Some clones in this sample may be carry-over from other donors' samples. The sample comprised naive CXCR3- CD8+ T cells from blood. As for subset: CD45RO-CCR7+CD27+CD95- naive CD8+ T cells lacking CXCR3 (TNR3-). Here the CDR3 reads CATSDWGTTDTQYF.